This TCR beta chain was identified during a study of cytomegalovirus exposure and HLA in healthy donors. General study points: Association of a missense DCLRE1C variant with TCR beta V- and J-gene trimming was reported in a later analysis. No immune exposure information besides CMV serostatus was available.

Concerning this clone: Its antigen is still unknown.

Despite likely unrecorded immune exposures, the donors were nominally healthy at the time of sampling. CDR1 SQVTM and CDR2 ANQGSEA come from the germline V gene. There are 10 residues in the CDR3. The germline V and J ends were trimmed by 7 bases and 9 bases, with 10 bases remaining between them. PCR primers comprised 60 Vbeta and 13 Jbeta primers. Sequencing was performed with immunoSEQ multiplex PCR; in TCRdb, only in-frame clones are kept and a portion is missing. The profile covers over 90,000 clones, with roughly four fifths appearing a single time and under 20% taken by the ten largest. The genes are TRBV29-1 and TRBJ2-1; no firm D call. Sequencing was performed on PBMCs. This clonotype was obtained from a woman aged 55-69 years in good health and CMV-seropositive. The CDR3 nucleotides read TGCAGCGCCGCCCAGGTTGAGCAGTTCTTC. It encodes CSAAQVEQFF.